This T cell receptor (beta chain) was identified during a study of beta chain features in type 1 diabetes. CDR3 length: 13 residues. V lost 1 base to trimming and J lost 11 bases, with 12 bases between them. Germline assignment: CDR1 SGHDN and CDR2 FVKESK. Each donor gave one heparinised blood draw averaging approximately 100 mL. This clone was picked up a small number of times. Expressed TCRB transcripts got sequenced, as all isolated RNA was reverse transcribed. This table comes from immunoSEQ multiplex PCR, and its TCRdb copy is limited to in-frame clones, with some not included. Of 200,000 to 250,000 clones in the sample, approximately 11% were seen once.

The TCR sequence derives from a man aged 18 to 29 in good health. The chain carries TRBV14 and TRBJ2-1, with unresolved D. The sample consisted of central memory CD4+ T cells from blood. CDR3 sequence: CASSQVVGSKQFF. Written as DNA, the CDR3 is TGTGCCAGCAGCCAAGTAGTCGGTTCCAAGCAGTTCTTC.